The T cell receptor beta chain described here comes from a study of cytomegalovirus exposure and HLA in healthy donors. Study-wide context: Clustering assigned 81% of the roughly 370 genotyped donors to the Caucasian-associated ancestry cluster.

PCR employed 60 Vbeta and 13 Jbeta primers. Method: immunoSEQ multiplex PCR; TCRdb's copy keeps in-frame clones and lacks some. The repertoire holds 180,000 or so clones, with 82% as singletons. General study findings and limits: According to an earlier analysis, most TCR beta V segments yielded productive rearrangements about 90% or about 30% of the time. Indistinguishability led to the exclusion of some V segments, TRBV6-2 and TRBV6-3 included. Associated with cytomegalovirus, according to the listing, were around 170 TCR beta chains.

The V segment lost 5 bases and the J segment 7 bases; nucleotides outside the gene matches: 16. The germline V gene has CDR1 MDHEN and CDR2 SYDVKM. There are 16 residues in the CDR3. As for this clone: The target antigen is unknown.

This sequence joins TRBV28 and TRBJ2-5, with 7 bases lining up with TRBD2. This clonotype was sampled from a man in his forties in good health and CMV-seronegative. Source material: PBMCs. The CDR3 DNA sequence: TGTGCCAGCAGTGACCCGCTAGCGGACGCCCGTAGGACCCAGTACTTC. This sequence encodes CASSDPLADARRTQYF.